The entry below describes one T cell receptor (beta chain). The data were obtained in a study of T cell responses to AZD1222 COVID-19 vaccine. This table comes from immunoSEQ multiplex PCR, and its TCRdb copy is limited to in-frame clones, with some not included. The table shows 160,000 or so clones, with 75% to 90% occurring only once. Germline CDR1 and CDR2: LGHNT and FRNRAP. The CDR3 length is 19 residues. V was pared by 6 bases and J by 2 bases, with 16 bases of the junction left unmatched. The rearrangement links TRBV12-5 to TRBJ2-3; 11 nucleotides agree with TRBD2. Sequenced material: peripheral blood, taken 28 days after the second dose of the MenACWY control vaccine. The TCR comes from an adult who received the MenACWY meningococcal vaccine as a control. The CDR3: CASGSTSGKPLAITDTQYF. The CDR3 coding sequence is TGTGCTAGTGGCTCGACTAGCGGGAAGCCCCTCGCTATCACAGATACGCAGTATTTT.